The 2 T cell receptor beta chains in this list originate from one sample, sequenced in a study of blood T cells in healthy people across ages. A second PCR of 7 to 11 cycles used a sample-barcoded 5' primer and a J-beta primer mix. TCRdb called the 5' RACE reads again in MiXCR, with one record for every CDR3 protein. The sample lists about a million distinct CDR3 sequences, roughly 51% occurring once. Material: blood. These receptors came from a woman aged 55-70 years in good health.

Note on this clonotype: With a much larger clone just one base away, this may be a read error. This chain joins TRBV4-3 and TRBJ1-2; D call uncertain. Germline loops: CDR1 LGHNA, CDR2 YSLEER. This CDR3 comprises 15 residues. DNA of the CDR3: TGCGCCCGCAGCCAAGAAGCGGGGTCCAACTATGGCTACACCTTC. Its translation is CARSQEAGSNYGYTF.

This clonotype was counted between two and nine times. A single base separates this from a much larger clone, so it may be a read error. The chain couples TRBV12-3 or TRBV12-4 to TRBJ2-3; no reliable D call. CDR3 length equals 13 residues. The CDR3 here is CACSLSLVDTQYF. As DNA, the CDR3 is TGTGCCTGCAGTCTATCCCTAGTGGATACGCAGTATTTT.